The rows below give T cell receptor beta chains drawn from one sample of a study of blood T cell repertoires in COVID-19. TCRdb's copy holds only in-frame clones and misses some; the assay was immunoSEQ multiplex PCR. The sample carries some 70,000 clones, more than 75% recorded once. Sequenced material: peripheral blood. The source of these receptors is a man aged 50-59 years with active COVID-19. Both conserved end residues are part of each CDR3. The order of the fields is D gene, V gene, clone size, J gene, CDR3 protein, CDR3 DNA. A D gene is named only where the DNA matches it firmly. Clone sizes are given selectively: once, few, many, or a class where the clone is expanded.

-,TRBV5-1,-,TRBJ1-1,CASSSPGDTEAFF,TGCGCCAGCAGCTCCCCAGGGGACACTGAAGCTTTCTTT
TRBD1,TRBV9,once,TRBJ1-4,CASSVGAGGNEKLFF,TGTGCCAGCAGCGTAGGGGCAGGGGGTAATGAAAAACTGTTTTTT
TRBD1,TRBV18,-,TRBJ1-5,CASSQGTADQPQHF,TGTGCCAGCTCACAGGGGACAGCTGATCAGCCCCAGCATTTT
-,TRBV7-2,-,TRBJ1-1,CASSLNREGDTEAFF,TGTGCCAGCAGCTTAAACAGGGAAGGTGACACTGAAGCTTTCTTT
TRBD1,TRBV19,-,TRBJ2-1,CASSILGQGKNEQFF,TGTGCCAGTAGTATATTGGGACAGGGCAAGAATGAGCAGTTCTTC
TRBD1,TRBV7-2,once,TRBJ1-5,CASSLGQPSNQPQHF,TGTGCCAGCAGCCTGGGACAGCCTAGCAATCAGCCCCAGCATTTT
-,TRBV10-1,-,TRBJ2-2,CASIGDSNTGELFF,TGCGCCAGCATTGGGGACTCGAACACCGGGGAGCTGTTTTTT
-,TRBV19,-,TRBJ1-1,CASRTLDRLNTEAFF,TGTGCCAGTAGAACCTTGGACAGATTGAACACTGAAGCTTTCTTT
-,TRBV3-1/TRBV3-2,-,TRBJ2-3,CASSQTIYGTRRVYAQYF,TGTGCCAGCAGCCAAACGATTTATGGGACACGGCGGGTTTACGCGCAGTATTTT
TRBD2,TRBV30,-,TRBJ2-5,CASLPPGGAETQYF,TGTGCCTCCCTCCCCCCCGGGGGGGCTGAGACCCAGTACTTC
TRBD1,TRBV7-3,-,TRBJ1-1,CASSSGGNTEAFF,TGTGCCAGCAGCTCAGGGGGAAACACTGAAGCTTTCTTT
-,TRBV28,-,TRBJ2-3,CASSRPGTSTDTQYF,TGTGCCAGCAGCCGTCCCGGGACTAGCACAGATACGCAGTATTTT
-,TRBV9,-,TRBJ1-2,CASSRDINYGYTF,TGTGCCAGCAGTAGAGACATTAACTATGGCTACACCTTC
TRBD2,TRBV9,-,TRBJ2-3,CASSVGPSGSPDTQYF,TGTGCCAGCAGCGTAGGACCTAGCGGGAGCCCAGATACGCAGTATTTT
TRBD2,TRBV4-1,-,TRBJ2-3,CASSQETGLAGGYTDTQYF,TGCGCCAGCAGCCAAGAAACGGGGCTAGCGGGGGGGTACACAGATACGCAGTATTTT
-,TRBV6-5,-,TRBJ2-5,CASRDGQIETQYF,TGTGCCAGCAGAGACGGACAGATAGAGACCCAGTACTTC
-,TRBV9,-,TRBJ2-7,CASRRWELPYEQYF,TGTGCCAGCCGACGCTGGGAGTTGCCCTACGAGCAGTACTTC
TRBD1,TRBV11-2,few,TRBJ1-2,CASSLLTGVGYGYTF,TGTGCCAGCAGCTTACTGACAGGGGTAGGCTATGGCTACACCTTC
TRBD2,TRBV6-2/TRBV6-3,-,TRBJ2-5,CASSYEVGLAGVLETQYF,TGTGCCAGCAGTTACGAGGTGGGGCTAGCGGGGGTTCTGGAGACCCAGTACTTC
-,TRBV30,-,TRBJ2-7,CAWSTGNPPYEQYF,TGTGCCTGGAGTACAGGGAACCCCCCCTACGAGCAGTACTTC
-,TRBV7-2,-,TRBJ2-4,CASSARGGGINIQYF,TGTGCCAGCAGCGCGAGGGGTGGAGGGATAAACATTCAGTACTTC
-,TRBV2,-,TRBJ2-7,CASSGRDGSYEQYF,TGTGCCAGCAGTGGCAGGGATGGCTCCTACGAGCAGTACTTC
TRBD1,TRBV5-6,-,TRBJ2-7,CASSLLFATGGGEQYF,TGTGCCAGCAGCTTGCTCTTTGCGACAGGGGGCGGAGAGCAGTACTTC
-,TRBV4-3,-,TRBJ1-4,CASSQDRRGSNEKLFF,TGCGCCAGCAGCCAAGATAGGAGAGGTTCTAATGAAAAACTGTTTTTT
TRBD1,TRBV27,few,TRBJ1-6,CASSSDRDVYSPLHF,TGTGCCAGCAGTTCAGACAGGGACGTCTACTCACCCCTCCACTTT